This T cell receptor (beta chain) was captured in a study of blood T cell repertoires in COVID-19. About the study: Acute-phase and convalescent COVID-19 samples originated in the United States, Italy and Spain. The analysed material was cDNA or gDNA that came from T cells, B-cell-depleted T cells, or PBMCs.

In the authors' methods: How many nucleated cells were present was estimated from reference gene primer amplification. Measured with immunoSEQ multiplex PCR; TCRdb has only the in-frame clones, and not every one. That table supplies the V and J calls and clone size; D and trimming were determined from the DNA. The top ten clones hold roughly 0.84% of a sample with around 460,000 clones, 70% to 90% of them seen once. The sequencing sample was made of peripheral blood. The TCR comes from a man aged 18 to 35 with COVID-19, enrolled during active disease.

CDR3 amino acids: CASSRGGTGGDGYTF. In DNA, the CDR3 is TGCGCCAGCAGCCGCGGTGGGACAGGGGGCGATGGCTACACCTTC. J is TRBJ1-2 and V is TRBV4-1, with 12 nucleotides matching TRBD1. The CDR3 has 15 amino acids. The germline V gene has CDR1 MGHRA and CDR2 YSYEKL. J gave up 6 bases and V 4 bases, and 6 bases lay outside the gene matches.